This T cell receptor (beta chain) originates from a study of T cell changes during pregnancy in multiple sclerosis. The CDR3 totals 13 residues. CDR1 is MDHEN and CDR2 is SYDVKM in the germline V gene. V was cut by 2 bases and J by 9 bases, with 11 bases left in between. The protocol was immunoSEQ multiplex PCR, while the TCRdb copy is restricted to in-frame clones and leaves out a portion. The sample has approximately 46,000 clones, more than 80% seen once. The chain links TRBV28 to TRBJ2-1; unclear D gene. The source of this sequence is a female donor with multiple sclerosis, enrolled in a pregnancy study. Sequencing used CD8+ T cells from peripheral blood mononuclear cells, obtained in the second trimester of pregnancy. The CDR3: CASSLGGTGEQFF. CDR3 nucleotide sequence: TGTGCCAGCAGTTTAGGTGGTACCGGTGAGCAGTTCTTC.